The next 4 T cell receptor beta chains were all read from a single sample in a study of blood T cell repertoires in COVID-19. Clones were sequenced by immunoSEQ multiplex PCR, and TCRdb holds only the in-frame ones, with some missing. The sample contains around 190,000 clones, 88% of which appear only once. The sequenced sample consisted of peripheral blood. These receptors all come from a man between 50 and 59 years old with COVID-19, enrolled during active disease.

V usage is TRBV28 and J usage is TRBJ2-7; tentatively, D is TRBD1 (6 bases). The CDR3 loop spans 16 amino acids. CDR1 is MDHEN and CDR2 is SYDVKM in the germline V gene. V lost 1 base to trimming and J lost 5 bases, with 18 bases between them. Here the CDR3 reads CASSLFAGEHRNEQYF. The CDR3 bases are TGTGCCAGCAGTTTATTCGCAGGGGAACACAGGAACGAGCAGTACTTC.

The sample holds one count of this clone. The chain is built from TRBV28 and TRBJ1-3, with D perhaps matching TRBD1 (5 bases). The germline V gene encodes CDR1 MDHEN and CDR2 SYDVKM. The germline V and J ends were trimmed by 6 bases and 2 bases, with 17 bases remaining between them. The CDR3 covers 16 residues. The CDR3 nucleotides read TGTGCCAGCAGCCCCCCTCCTTCGGGGGCTGGAAACACCATATATTTT. This codes for CASSPPPSGAGNTIYF.

This rearrangement joins TRBV7-6 to TRBJ2-1; no definite D call. V lost 1 base, J lost 3 bases, and 16 bases lay in between. CDR1 and CDR2 from the germline V gene are SGHVS and FNYEAQ. This CDR3 region has 17 residues. The CDR3 DNA reads as TGTGCCAGCAGCTTAGTCGCACAGCCGACCATCTACAATGAGCAGTTCTTC. Translated: CASSLVAQPTIYNEQFF.

The CDR3 DNA reads TGTGCCAGTAGTTGGGGACAGGACTATGGCTACACCTTC. Its translation is CASSWGQDYGYTF. The rearrangement joins TRBV19 to TRBJ1-2, with 8 bases identical to TRBD1. This CDR3 spans 13 amino acids. Germline CDR1 and CDR2: LNHDA and SQIVND (reference sequence). V lost 5 bases and J lost 3; bases outside the gene matches: 2. Using reference TRBV19 and TRBJ1-2 for the parts outside the CDR3, the full variable domain is DGGITQSPKYLFRKEGQNVTLSCEQNLNHDAMYWYRQDPGQGLRLIYYSQIVNDFQKGDIAEGYSVSREKKESFPLTVTSAQKNPTAFYLCASSWGQDYGYTFGSGTRLTVV.